This T cell receptor beta chain was recovered during a study of neurological immune-mediated disorders. Study-level results: HTLV-1-associated myelopathy had the most TCR clonal expansion, while multiple sclerosis had the least, a level that fell below healthy controls.

V was trimmed by 5 bases and J by 0 bases, leaving 11 bases between them. The CDR3 spans 15 residues. This clonotype was counted at least ten times. Antigen: not known. Synthesis of cDNA was carried out by template-switch 5'RACE. The reaction used 10-nucleotide random UMIs. TCRdb used MiXCR to reprocess the 5' RACE reads, holding one entry per CDR3 protein. The repertoire holds 77,000 or so distinct CDR3 sequences, about 9.7% seen once, with 1.5% to 2% in the top ten. The unsorted libraries originated from 2 million PBMCs kept at -80 C. This TCR came from a man in his forties or fifties in good health. The genes are TRBV12-3 or TRBV12-4 and TRBJ1-5; possibly TRBD1 for D (5 bases). The sample comprised PBMCs. CDR3 sequence (DNA): TGTGCCAGCAGTGAGACAGAGGCTAGCAATCAGCCCCAGCATTTT. Translating gives CASSETEASNQPQHF.